These T cell receptor beta chains were read from a single sample in a study of OX40 agonist ivuxolimab in advanced cancers. TCRdb keeps only in-frame clones here, not all; method: immunoSEQ multiplex PCR. Of around 14,000 clones listed, more than 75% were seen once; the top ten hold roughly 18%. Specimen: CD4+ or CD8+ T cells sorted from blood, collected in a trial of the OX40 agonist ivuxolimab. The receptors shown here come from an adult with an advanced solid tumor such as melanoma, head and neck, liver or kidney cancer. Both conserved end residues are part of each CDR3. Each record gives: clone size, V gene, CDR3 protein. Clone size, where shown, is once, few, many, or a class for clones that have expanded.

>NA|TRBV7-9
CASSEGDNYEQYF
>NA|TRBV25-1
CASSEYLRYNEQFF
>NA|TRBV28
CASSLDRKTQYF
>NA|TRBV19
CASSTQDRSSYNEQFF
>NA|TRBV6-6
CASSAGIGGSYEQYF
>NA|TRBV6-5
CASSYHSLTTYEQYF
>few|TRBV5-6
CASSPDRVSSRGYTF
>NA|TRBV11-1
CASSQVVGVVYNEQFF
>NA|TRBV19
CASSLRDREDYGYTF
>NA|TRBV11-3
CASSRGGQHQETQYF
>NA|TRBV7-2
CASSLSVGVMYNEQFF
>NA|TRBV12-2
CASRLGTSGANEPTDTQYF
>NA|TRBV28
CASSLRRNSFYEQYF
>NA|TRBV6-5
CASSPRTSGSYEQYF
>NA|TRBV7-7
CANRGGLQSGANVLTF
>NA|TRBV4-1
CASSETAPSTDTQYF
>few|TRBV4-1
CASSVGQGVGDTQYF
>NA|TRBV27
CASSLTGGLNTEAFF
>once|TRBV9
CASSGLTSATGELFF
>NA|TRBV6-1
CASRRNPYEQYF
>NA|TRBV4-1
CASSYCAEGGPEETQYF
>NA|TRBV27
CASSLAYSGYEQHF
>NA|TRBV7-5
CASSLGTSGRKETQYF
>NA|TRBV27
CASSILAGHTGELFF
>NA|TRBV21-1
CANPEVSSRMSGEQFF
>NA|TRBV28
CASSPPGPGNTIYF
>medium-sized|TRBV16
CASSQSPGGYTF
>NA|TRBV28
CASSPLGTGGRPYYEQYF
>NA|TRBV14
CASSQAPSGSNEQFF
>NA|TRBV7-9
CASSLDTGTNEKLFF
>NA|TRBV7-9
CASSKPGLDVAQFF
>once|TRBV9
CASGRLAAGELFF
>NA|TRBV11-2
CASSLEASPQETQYF
>NA|TRBV7-2
CASRGLAGYTGELFF
>few|TRBV7-3
CASRVSGSSYNEQFF
>NA|TRBV7-6
CASSPWSGSDGGELFF
>NA|TRBV7-6
CASSLHGPVTQYF
>NA|TRBV5-5
CASSAYSYNSPLHF
>few|TRBV6-7
CASSERAGTVYGYTF
>NA|TRBV4-1
CASSHYGETGELFF
>NA|TRBV28
CASSFGTGIPGELFF
>NA|TRBV6-6
CASSWGEGPYEQYF
>few|TRBV11-2
CASNGGGSTGELFF
>NA|TRBV9
CASSAFPGALAGAEQFF
>NA|TRBV10-1
CASSGSTKNIQYF
>NA|TRBV28
CASSLGRAVGPQHF
>NA|TRBV6-5
CASSYRTGHAFF
>NA|TRBV6-5
CASSVSQGGSQPQHF